This TCR beta chain is from a study of T cell responses to AZD1222 COVID-19 vaccine (dated by TCRdb to the early 2020s). Concerning the study at large: AZD1222 recipients whose second dose came at about 4 weeks and those whose second dose came at about 12 weeks were combined into one group, since spike-specific TCR depth and breadth did not differ between the two schedules. Enrollment into the trials was organized by age into subgroups of 18-55, 56-69 and 70-plus years, and those subgroups contained roughly 140, 27 and 60 TCR-sequenced participants, respectively. A total of 230 or so trial participants underwent TCR sequencing, of whom approximately 210 received two doses of AZD1222 and approximately 25 received two doses of the MenACWY control vaccine. Results and caveats for the whole study, not just this receptor: Vaccine-associated CD4 TCRs spanned the whole spike protein, with dominant responses in regions 160-218 and 743-854. Participants were mostly white British, with more females than males. The authors suggested clonal diversity may have been underestimated. In the small 56-69-year group, the increase in depth fell short of significance, most likely because of low power. Nearly half of unique spike-specific TCRs reportedly recognized epitopes outside regions mutated in the B.1.351 and B.1.1.7 variants. Spike-specific TCR breadth and depth rose significantly after two AZD1222 doses compared with day 0 and with MenACWY recipients. Conclusions about previously exposed vaccinees are limited because only six or seven AZD1222 recipients were SARS-CoV-2 seropositive at baseline. Because no day 14 peak-response samples were available, the repertoires could be characterized only after the peak T cell response.

The CDR3 regions of human TCRbeta chains were analyzed by immunosequencing. In the original analysis: TCRs in the repertoires were compared against a reference library of SARS-CoV-2-specific TCRs that had been generated with the MIRA antigen-specificity platform. Breadth was defined as the fraction of unique TCRs that were SARS-CoV-2-associated. Depth was defined as the fraction of total T cells that were SARS-CoV-2-associated. Each spike-specific TCR was assigned to its reactive spike region and to a CD4 or CD8 class using the MIRA data. Log10-transformed breadth and depth values were compared by one-way ANOVA with Sidak's multiple comparisons tests. TCRdb took this table from immuneACCESS and kept in-frame rearrangements with V and J called. Such tables lack part of the clones; where checked against another copy, unresolved V genes explain under half of the gap, and the rest is unexplained. V, J and clone size are those of that table, while D and trimming were read from the DNA. This sample holds 150,000 to 200,000 clones; approximately 93% were observed only once. Around 4% of the sample belongs to the ten largest clones.

As concerns this clone: Which antigen it targets is not known. No much larger clone is present one base from it, and per-base qualities are unavailable.

At the junction V is shortened by 8 bases and J by 2 bases; bases outside the gene matches: 11. The CDR3 runs 15 residues from the cysteine to the phenylalanine. Left in the record is the CDR3 DNA by itself, 45 bases read in frame from the first base. From a lookup of the germline V gene (reference sequence), CDR1 and CDR2 are LGHDT and YNNKEL. In light of the paper, this sample's time point label describes: baseline before first vaccination. Vaccinee samples came from UK trials COV001 and COV002, including a single-blind randomized controlled phase 2/3 trial of AZD1222 (ChAdOx1 nCoV-19) in healthy adults. For TCRbeta chain sequencing, PBMC samples were collected from trial participants at day 0 and at day 28 after the second dose.

The source material was peripheral blood, sampled on day 0 of AZD1222 vaccination. This TCR was recovered from an adult in good health. The sequence links TRBV3-1 (or the pseudogene TRBV3-2) to TRBJ1-1; TRBD1 agrees with 7 junctional bases. The CDR3 reads CASVDRPTTNTEAFF. The DNA sequence reads TGTGCCAGCGTGGACAGGCCTACTACCAACACTGAAGCTTTCTTT.